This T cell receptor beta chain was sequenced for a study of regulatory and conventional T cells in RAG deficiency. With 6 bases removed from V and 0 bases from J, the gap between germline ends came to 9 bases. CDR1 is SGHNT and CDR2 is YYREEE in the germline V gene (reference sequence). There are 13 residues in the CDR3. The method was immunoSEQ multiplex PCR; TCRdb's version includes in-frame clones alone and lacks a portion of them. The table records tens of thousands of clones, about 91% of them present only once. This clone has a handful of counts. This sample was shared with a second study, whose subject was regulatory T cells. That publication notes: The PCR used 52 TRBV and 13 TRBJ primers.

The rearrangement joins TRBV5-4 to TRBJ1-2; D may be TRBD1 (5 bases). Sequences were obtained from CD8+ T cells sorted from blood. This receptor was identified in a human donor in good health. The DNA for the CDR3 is TGTGCCAGCACTTGGGACTCTAACTATGGCTACACCTTC. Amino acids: CASTWDSNYGYTF.